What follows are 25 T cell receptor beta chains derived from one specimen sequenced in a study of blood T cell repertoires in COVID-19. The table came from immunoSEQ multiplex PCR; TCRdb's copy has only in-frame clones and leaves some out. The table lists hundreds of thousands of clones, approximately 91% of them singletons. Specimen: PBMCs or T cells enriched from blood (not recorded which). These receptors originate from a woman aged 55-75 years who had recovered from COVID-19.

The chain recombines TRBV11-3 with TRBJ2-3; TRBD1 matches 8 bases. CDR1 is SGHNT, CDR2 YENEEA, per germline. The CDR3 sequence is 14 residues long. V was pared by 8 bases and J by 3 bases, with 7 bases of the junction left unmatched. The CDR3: CASGDRGKTDTQYF. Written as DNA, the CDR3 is TGTGCCAGCGGAGACAGGGGAAAGACAGATACGCAGTATTTT. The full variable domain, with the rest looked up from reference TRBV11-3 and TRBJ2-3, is EAGVVQSPRYKIIEKKQPVAFWCNPISGHNTLYWYLQNLGQGPELLIRYENEEAVDDSQLPKDRFSAERLKGVDSTLKIQPAELGDSAVYLCASGDRGKTDTQYFGPGTRLTVL.

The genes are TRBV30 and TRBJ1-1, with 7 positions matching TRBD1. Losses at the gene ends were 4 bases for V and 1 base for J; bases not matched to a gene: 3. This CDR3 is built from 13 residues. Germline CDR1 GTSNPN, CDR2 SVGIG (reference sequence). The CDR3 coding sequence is TGTGCCTGGACCGCAGGGGGGAACACTGAAGCTTTCTTT. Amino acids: CAWTAGGNTEAFF.

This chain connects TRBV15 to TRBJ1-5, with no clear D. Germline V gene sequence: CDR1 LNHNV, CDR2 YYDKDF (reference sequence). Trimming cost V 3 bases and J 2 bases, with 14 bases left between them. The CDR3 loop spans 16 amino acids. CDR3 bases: TGTGCCACCAGCAGCTTTTCGGGAGGCGGCAATCAGCCCCAGCATTTT. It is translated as CATSSFSGGGNQPQHF.

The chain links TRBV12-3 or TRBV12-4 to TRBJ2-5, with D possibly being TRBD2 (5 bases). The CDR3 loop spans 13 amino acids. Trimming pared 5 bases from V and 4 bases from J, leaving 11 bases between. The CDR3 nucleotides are TGTGCCAGCAGTGACCCGGGGAGAGAGACCCAGTACTTC. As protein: CASSDPGRETQYF.

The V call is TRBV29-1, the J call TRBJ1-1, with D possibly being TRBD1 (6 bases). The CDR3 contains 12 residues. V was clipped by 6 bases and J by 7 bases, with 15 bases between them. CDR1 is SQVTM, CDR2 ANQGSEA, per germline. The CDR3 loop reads CSVGAINGEAFF. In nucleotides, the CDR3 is TGCAGCGTGGGGGCAATCAATGGTGAAGCTTTCTTT. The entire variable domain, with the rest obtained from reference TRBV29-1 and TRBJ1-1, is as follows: SAVISQKPSRDICQRGTSLTIQCQVDSQVTMMFWYRQQPGQSLTLIATANQGSEATYESGFVIDKFPISRPNLTFSTLTVSNMSPEDSSIYLCSVGAINGEAFFGQGTRLTVV.

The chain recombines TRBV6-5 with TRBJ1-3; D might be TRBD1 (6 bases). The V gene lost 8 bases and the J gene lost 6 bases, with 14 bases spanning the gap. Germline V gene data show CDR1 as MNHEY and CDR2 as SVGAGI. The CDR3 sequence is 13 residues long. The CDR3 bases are TGTGCCAGCCTCAGGGGTGGGGAAAACACCATATATTTT. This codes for CASLRGGENTIYF.

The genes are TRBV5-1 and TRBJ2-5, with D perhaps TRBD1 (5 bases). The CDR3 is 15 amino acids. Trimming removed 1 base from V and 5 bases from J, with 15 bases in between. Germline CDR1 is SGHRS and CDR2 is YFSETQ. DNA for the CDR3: TGCGCCAGCAGCTTGTGGGCAGGGAAGTCTGAGACCCAGTACTTC. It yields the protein CASSLWAGKSETQYF.

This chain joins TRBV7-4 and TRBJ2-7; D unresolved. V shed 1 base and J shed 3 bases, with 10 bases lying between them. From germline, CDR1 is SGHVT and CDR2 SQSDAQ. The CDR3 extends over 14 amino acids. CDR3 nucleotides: TGTGCCAGCAGCTTAGGGCAGTTTATCTACGAGCAGTACGTC. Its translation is CASSLGQFIYEQYV.

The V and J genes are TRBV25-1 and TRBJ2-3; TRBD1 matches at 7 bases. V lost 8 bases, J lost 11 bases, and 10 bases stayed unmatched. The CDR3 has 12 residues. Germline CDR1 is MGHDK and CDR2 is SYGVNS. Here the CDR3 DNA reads TGTGCCAGCGTCCAGTATGGGACAGAGCAGTATTTT. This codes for CASVQYGTEQYF.

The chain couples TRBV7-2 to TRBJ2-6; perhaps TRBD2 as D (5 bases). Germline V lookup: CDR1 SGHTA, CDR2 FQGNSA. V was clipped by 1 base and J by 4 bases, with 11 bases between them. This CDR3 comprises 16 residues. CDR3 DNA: TGTGCCAGCAGCTTAGGGGCGGGCCTCGGGGCCAACGTCCTGACTTTC. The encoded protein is CASSLGAGLGANVLTF.

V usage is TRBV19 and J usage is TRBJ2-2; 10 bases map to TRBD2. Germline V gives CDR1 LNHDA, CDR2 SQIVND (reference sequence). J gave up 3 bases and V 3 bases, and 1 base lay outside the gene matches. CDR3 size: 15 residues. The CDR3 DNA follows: TGTGCCAGTAGTATTAGCGGGGGGTACACCGGGGAGCTGTTTTTT. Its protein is CASSISGGYTGELFF.

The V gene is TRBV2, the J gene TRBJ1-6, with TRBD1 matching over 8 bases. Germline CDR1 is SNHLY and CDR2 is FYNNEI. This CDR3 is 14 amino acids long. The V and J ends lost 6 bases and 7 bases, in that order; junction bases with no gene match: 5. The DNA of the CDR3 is TGTGCCAGCAGGGGACAGGTTTACAATTCACCCCTCCACTTT. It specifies CASRGQVYNSPLHF.

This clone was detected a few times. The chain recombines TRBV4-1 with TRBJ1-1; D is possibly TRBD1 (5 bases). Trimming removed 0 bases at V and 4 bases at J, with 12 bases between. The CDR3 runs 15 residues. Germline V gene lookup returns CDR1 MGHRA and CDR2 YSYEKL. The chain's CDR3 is CASSQDIGGVTEAFF. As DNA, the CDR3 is TGCGCCAGCAGCCAAGATATCGGGGGAGTCACTGAAGCTTTCTTT.

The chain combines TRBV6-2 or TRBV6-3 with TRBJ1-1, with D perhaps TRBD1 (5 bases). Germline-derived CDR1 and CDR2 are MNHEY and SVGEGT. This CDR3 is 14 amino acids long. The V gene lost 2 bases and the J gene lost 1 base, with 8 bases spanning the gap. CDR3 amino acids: CASSYRGENTEAFF. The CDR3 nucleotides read TGTGCCAGCAGTTACCGGGGGGAGAACACTGAAGCTTTCTTT.

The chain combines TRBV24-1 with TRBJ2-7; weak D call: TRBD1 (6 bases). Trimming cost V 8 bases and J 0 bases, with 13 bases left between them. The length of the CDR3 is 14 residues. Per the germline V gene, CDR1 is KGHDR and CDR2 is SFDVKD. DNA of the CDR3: TGTGCCACCACGGGACAACGGAGCTCCTACGAGCAGTACGTC. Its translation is CATTGQRSSYEQYV.

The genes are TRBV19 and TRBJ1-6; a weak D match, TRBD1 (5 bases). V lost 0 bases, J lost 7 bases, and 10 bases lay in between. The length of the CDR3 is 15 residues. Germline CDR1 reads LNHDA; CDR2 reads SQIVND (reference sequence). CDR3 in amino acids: CASSIEGGTNSPLHF. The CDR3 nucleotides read TGTGCCAGTAGTATAGAGGGGGGAACCAATTCACCCCTCCACTTT.

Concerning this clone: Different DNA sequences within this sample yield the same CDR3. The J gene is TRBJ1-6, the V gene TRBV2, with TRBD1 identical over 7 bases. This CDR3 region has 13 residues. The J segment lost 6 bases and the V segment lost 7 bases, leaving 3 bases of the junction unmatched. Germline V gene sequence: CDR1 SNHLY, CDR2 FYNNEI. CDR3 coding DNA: TGTGCCAGCAAGGGGACAGCTAATTCACCCCTCCACTTT. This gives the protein CASKGTANSPLHF.

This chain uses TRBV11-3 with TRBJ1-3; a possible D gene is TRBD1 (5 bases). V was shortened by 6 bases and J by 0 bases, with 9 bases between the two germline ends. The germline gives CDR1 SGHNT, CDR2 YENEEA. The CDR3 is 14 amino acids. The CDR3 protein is CASSYDSSGNTIYF. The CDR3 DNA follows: TGTGCCAGCAGTTATGACAGCTCTGGAAACACCATATATTTT.

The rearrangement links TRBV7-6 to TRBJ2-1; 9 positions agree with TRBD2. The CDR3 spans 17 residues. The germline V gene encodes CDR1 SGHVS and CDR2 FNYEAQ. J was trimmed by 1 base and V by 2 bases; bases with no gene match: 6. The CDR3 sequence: CASSLTAGGRSYNEQFF. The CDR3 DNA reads TGTGCCAGCAGCTTAACCGCGGGGGGGCGGTCCTACAATGAGCAGTTCTTC.

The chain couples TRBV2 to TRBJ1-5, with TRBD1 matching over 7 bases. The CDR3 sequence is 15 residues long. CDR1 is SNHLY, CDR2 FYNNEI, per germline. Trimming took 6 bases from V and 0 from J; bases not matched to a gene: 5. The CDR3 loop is CASRRDSASNQPQHF. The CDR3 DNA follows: TGTGCCAGCAGGAGGGACAGCGCTAGCAATCAGCCCCAGCATTTT.

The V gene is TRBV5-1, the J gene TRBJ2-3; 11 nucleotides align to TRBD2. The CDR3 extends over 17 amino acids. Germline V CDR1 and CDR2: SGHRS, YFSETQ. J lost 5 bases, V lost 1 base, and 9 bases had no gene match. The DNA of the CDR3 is TGCGCCAGCAGCTTGAGGGTTAGCGGGGGGGCCGGAGATACGCAGTATTTT. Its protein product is CASSLRVSGGAGDTQYF. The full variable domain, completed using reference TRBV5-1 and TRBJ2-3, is KAGVTQTPRYLIKTRGQQVTLSCSPISGHRSVSWYQQTPGQGLQFLFEYFSETQRNKGNFPGRFSGRQFSNSRSEMNVSTLELGDSALYLCASSLRVSGGAGDTQYFGPGTRLTVL.

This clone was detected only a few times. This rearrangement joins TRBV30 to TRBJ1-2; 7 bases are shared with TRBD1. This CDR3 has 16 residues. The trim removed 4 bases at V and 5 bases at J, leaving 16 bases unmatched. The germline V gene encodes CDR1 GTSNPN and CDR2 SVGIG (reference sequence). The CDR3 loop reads CAWTTWTRDRTYGYTF. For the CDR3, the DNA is TGTGCCTGGACCACTTGGACCCGGGACAGAACATATGGCTACACCTTC.

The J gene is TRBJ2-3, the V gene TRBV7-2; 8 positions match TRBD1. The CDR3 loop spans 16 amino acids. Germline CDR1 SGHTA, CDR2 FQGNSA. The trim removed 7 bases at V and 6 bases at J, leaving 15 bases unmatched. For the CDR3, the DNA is TGTGCCAGCAACTCGGGACAGGACCGCAAGGGGGATACGCAGTATTTT. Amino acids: CASNSGQDRKGDTQYF.

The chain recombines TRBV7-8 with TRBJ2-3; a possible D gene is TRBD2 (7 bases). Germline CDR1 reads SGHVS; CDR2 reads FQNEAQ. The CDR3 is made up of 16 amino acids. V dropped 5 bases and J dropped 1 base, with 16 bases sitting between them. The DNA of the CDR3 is TGTGCCAGCAGCCCGAGGGGGGGGGCGGGCACAGATACGCAGTATTTT. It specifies CASSPRGGAGTDTQYF.

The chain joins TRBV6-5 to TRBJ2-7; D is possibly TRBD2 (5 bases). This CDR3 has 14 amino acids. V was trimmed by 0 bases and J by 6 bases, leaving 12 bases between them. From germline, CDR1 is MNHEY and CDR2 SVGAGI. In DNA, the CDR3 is TGTGCCAGCAGTTACTCGCTCGGGAAGGGCGAGCAGTACGTC. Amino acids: CASSYSLGKGEQYV.